What follows is one T cell receptor beta chain and its context. This sample is part of a study of T cell changes during pregnancy in multiple sclerosis. Trimming left V 2 bases short and J 7 bases short, with 15 bases between. CDR3 length equals 15 residues. Looked up from germline, CDR1 is SGHTA and CDR2 is FQGNSA. Repertoires were generated with immunoSEQ multiplex PCR, while TCRdb's copy carries only in-frame clones and drops some. The sample holds 40,000 to 65,000 clones, 85% to 95% seen once. This chain uses TRBV7-2 with TRBJ2-1; weak D call: TRBD2 (6 bases). The clonotype comes from a female donor with multiple sclerosis, enrolled in a pregnancy study. The source material was CD4+ T cells from peripheral blood mononuclear cells, sampled in the third trimester of pregnancy. CDR3 bases: TGTGCCAGCAGCTTAACGGAGGGAGGATGGAATGAGCAGTTCTTC. Protein: CASSLTEGGWNEQFF.